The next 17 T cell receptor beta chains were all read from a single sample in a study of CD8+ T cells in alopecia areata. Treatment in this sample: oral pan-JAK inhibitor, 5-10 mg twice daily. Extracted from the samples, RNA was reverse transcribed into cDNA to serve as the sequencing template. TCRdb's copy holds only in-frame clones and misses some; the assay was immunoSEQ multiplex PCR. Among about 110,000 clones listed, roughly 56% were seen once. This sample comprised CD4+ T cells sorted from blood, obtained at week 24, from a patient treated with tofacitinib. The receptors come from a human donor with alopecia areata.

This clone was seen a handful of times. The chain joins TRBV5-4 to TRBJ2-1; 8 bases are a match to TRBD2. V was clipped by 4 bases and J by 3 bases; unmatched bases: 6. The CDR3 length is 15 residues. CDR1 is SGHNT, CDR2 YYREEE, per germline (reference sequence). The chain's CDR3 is CASSPSGGDYNEQFF. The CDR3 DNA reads TGTGCCAGCAGCCCCAGCGGGGGAGACTACAATGAGCAGTTCTTC. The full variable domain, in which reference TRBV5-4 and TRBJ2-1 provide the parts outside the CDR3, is ETGVTQSPTHLIKTRGQQVTLRCSSQSGHNTVSWYQQALGQGPQFIFQYYREEENGRGNFPPRFSGLQFPNYSSELNVNALELDDSALYLCASSPSGGDYNEQFFGPGTRLTVL.

The DNA of the CDR3 is TGTGCCAGCAGACTCCTGGGACTCGCAGAGAATGAGCAGTTCTTC. Its translation is CASRLLGLAENEQFF. This chain uses TRBV27 with TRBJ2-1, with a tentative D call TRBD2 (6 bases). Per germline, CDR1 MNHEY and CDR2 SMNVEV (reference sequence). V was shortened by 6 bases and J by 7 bases, with 19 bases between the two germline ends. This CDR3 has 15 residues.

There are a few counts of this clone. The CDR3 reads CASSLDRIYGYTF. The CDR3 DNA reads as TGTGCCAGCAGTTTGGACAGGATCTATGGCTACACCTTC. The chain carries TRBV6-5 and TRBJ1-2; 7 bases match TRBD1. V lost 4 bases to trimming and J lost 4 bases; unmatched junction nucleotides: 3. The CDR3 spans 13 residues. Germline CDR1 and CDR2: MNHEY and SVGAGI.

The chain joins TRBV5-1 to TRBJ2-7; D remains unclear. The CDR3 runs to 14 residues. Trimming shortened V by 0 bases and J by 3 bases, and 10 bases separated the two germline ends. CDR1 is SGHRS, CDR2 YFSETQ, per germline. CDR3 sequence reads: CASSLVSEIYEQYF. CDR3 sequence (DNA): TGCGCCAGCAGCTTGGTGTCTGAGATCTACGAGCAGTACTTC.

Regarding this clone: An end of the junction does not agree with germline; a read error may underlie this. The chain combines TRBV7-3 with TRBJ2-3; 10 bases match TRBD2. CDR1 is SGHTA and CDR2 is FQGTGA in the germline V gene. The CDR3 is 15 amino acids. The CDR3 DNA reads TGTGCCAGCAACTTAGCGGGGGGTTTCACAGATACGCAGTATTTT. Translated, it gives CASNLAGGFTDTQYF.

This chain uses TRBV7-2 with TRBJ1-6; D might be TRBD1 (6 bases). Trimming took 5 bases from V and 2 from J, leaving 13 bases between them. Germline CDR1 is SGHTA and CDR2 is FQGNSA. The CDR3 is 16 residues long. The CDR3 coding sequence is TGTGCCAGCAGCCTTCAGGGGCCGGCCTATAATTCACCCCTCCACTTT. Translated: CASSLQGPAYNSPLHF.

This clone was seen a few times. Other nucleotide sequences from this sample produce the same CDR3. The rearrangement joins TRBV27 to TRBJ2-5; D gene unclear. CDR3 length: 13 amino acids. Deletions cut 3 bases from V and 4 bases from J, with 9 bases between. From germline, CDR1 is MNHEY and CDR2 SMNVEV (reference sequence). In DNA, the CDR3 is TGTGCCAGCAGTTTCAGAGTTAGAGAGACCCAGTACTTC. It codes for CASSFRVRETQYF.

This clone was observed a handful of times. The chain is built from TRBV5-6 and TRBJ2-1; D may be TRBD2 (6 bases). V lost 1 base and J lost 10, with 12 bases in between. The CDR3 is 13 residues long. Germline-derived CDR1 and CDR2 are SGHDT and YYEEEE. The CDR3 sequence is CASSLSSDWEQFF. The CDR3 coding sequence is TGTGCCAGCAGCTTGTCTAGCGATTGGGAGCAGTTCTTC.

CDR3 residues: CSVNRGSYGYTF. The CDR3 nucleotides read TGCAGCGTTAACAGGGGATCCTATGGCTACACCTTC. The V call is TRBV29-1, the J call TRBJ1-2; TRBD1 agrees at 7 bases. J lost 4 bases, V lost 5 bases, and 4 bases had no gene match. The CDR3 contains 12 residues. CDR1 and CDR2 from the germline V gene are SQVTM and ANQGSEA. Combining the CDR3 with reference TRBV29-1 and TRBJ1-2 gives the whole variable domain SAVISQKPSRDICQRGTSLTIQCQVDSQVTMMFWYRQQPGQSLTLIATANQGSEATYESGFVIDKFPISRPNLTFSTLTVSNMSPEDSSIYLCSVNRGSYGYTFGSGTRLTVV.

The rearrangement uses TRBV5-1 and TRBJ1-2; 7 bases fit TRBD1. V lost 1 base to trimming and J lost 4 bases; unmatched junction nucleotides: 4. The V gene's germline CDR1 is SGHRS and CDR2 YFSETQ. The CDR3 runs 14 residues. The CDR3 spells CASSLSTGTYGYTF. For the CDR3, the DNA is TGCGCCAGCAGCTTGTCGACAGGGACCTATGGCTACACCTTC.

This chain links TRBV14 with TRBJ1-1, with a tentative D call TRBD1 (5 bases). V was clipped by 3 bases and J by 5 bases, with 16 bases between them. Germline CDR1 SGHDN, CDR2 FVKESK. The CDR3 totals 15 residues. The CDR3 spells CASSQISRVGTEAFF. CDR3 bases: TGTGCCAGCAGCCAGATTAGCAGGGTAGGAACTGAAGCTTTCTTT.

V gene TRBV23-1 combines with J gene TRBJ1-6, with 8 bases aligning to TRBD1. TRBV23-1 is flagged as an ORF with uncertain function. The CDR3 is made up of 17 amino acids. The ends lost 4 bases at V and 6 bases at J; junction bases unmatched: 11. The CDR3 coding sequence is TGCGCCAGCAGTCGATACCCAGGACAGGGCTTTAATTCACCCCTCCACTTT. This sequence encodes CASSRYPGQGFNSPLHF.

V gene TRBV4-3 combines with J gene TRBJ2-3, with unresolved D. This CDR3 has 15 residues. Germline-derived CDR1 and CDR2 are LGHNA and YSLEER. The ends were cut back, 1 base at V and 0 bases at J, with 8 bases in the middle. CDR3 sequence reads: CASSQGPSSTDTQYF. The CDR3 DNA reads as TGCGCCAGCAGCCAAGGGCCGAGCAGCACAGATACGCAGTATTTT.

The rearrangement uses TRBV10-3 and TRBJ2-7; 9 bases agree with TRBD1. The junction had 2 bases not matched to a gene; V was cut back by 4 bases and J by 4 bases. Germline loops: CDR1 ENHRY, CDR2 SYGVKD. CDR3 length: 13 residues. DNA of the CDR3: TGTGCCATCAGTGGACAGGGGGGTTACGAGCAGTACTTC. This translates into CAISGQGGYEQYF.

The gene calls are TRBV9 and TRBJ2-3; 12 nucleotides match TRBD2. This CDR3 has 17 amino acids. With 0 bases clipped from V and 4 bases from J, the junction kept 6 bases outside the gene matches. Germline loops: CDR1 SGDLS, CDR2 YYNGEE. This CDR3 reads CASSVGLAGGHADTQYF. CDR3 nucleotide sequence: TGTGCCAGCAGCGTAGGCCTAGCGGGGGGGCATGCAGATACGCAGTATTTT. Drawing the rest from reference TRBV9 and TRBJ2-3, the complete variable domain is DSGVTQTPKHLITATGQRVTLRCSPRSGDLSVYWYQQSLDQGLQFLIQYYNGEERAKGNILERFSAQQFPDLHSELNLSSLELGDSALYFCASSVGLAGGHADTQYFGPGTRLTVL.

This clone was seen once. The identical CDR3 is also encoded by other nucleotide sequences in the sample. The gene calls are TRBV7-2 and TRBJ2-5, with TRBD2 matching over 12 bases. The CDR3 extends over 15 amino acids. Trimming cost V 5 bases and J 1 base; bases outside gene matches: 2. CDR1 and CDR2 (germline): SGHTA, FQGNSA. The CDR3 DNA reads TGTGCCAGCAGCAGGACTAGCGGGGCCCAAGAGACCCAGTACTTC. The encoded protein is CASSRTSGAQETQYF.

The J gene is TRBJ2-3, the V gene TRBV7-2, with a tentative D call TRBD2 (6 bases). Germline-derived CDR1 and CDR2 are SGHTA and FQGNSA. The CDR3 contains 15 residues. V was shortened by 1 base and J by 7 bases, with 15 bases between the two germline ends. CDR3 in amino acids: CASSLDGAGPNTQYF. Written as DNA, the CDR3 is TGTGCCAGCAGCTTAGATGGAGCGGGCCCTAATACGCAGTATTTT.